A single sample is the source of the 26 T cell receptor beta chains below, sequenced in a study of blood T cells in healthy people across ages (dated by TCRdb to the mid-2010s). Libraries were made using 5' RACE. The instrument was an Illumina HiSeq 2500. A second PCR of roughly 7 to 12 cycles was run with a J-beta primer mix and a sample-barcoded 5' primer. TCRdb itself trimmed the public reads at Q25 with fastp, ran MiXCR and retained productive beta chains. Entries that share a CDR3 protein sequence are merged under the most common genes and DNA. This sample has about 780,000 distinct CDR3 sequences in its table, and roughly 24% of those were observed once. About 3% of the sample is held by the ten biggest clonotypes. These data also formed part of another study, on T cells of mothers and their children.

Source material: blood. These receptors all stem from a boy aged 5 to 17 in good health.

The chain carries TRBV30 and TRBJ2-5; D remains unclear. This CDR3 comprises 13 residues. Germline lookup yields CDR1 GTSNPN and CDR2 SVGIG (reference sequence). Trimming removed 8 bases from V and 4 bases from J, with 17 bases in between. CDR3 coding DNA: TGTGCCCAAACGAACCGGGCCCGAGAGACCCAGTACTTC. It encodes CAQTNRARETQYF. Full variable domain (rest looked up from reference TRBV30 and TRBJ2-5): SQTIHQWPATLVQPVGSPLSLECTVEGTSNPNLYWYRQAAGRGLQLLFYSVGIGQISSEVPQNLSASRPQDRQFILSSKKLLLSDSGFYLCAQTNRARETQYFGPGTRLLVL.

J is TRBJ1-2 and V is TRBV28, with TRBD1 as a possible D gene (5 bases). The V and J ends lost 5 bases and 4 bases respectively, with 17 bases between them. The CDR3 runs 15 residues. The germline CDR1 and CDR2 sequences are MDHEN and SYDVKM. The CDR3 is CASSTPGPGGYGYTF. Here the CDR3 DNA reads TGTGCCAGCAGTACCCCGGGACCTGGAGGCTATGGCTACACCTTC.

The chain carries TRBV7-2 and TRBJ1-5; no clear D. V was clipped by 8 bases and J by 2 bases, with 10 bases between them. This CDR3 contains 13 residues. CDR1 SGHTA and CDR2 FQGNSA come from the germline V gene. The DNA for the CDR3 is TGTGCCAGCGGCGTAAGGGGCAATCAGCCCCAGCATTTT. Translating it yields CASGVRGNQPQHF.

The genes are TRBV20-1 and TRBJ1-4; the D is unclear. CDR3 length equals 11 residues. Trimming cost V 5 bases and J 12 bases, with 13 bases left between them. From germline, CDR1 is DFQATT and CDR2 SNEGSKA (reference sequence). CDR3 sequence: CSAQRRAELFF. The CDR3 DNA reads TGCAGTGCTCAGAGGAGGGCCGAACTGTTTTTT.

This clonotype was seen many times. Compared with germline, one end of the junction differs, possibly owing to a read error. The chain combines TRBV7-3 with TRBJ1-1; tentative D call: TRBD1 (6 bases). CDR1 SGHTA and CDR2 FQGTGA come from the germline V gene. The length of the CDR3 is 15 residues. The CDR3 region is CASSLTGGGNTEAFF. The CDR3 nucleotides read TGTGCCAGCAGTTTAACTGGAGGGGGGAACACTGAAGCTTTCTTT.

The CDR3 DNA reads as TGTGCCAGCAGCGAAACAGGGGGCAGTCGCGAAAAACTGTTTTTT. Its translation: CASSETGGSREKLFF. V is TRBV7-9 and J is TRBJ1-4, with 9 bases fitting TRBD1. V lost 5 bases to trimming and J lost 8 bases; unmatched junction nucleotides: 9. CDR3 length: 15 amino acids. CDR1 and CDR2 (germline): SEHNR, FQNEAQ (reference sequence). Supplemented by reference TRBV7-9 and TRBJ1-4, the full variable domain reads DTGVSQNPRHKITKRGQNVTFRCDPISEHNRLYWYRQTLGQGPEFLTYFQNEAQLEKSRLLSDRFSAERPKGSFSTLEIQRTEQGDSAMYLCASSETGGSREKLFFGSGTQLSVL.

The CDR3 DNA is TGTGCCAGCAACCCGGGACAGGTTAATGAGCAGTTCTTC. It is translated as CASNPGQVNEQFF. This sequence joins TRBV12-3 or TRBV12-4 and TRBJ2-5; 8 nucleotides align to TRBD1. The end of the DNA fits TRBJ2-1 better, so the J call may be wrong. This CDR3 spans 13 amino acids.

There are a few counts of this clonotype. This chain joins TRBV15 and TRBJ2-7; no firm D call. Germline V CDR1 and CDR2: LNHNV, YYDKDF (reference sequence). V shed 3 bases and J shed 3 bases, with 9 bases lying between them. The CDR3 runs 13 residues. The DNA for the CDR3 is TGTGCCACCAGCAGGGATTCGTACTACGAGCAGTACTTC. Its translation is CATSRDSYYEQYF.

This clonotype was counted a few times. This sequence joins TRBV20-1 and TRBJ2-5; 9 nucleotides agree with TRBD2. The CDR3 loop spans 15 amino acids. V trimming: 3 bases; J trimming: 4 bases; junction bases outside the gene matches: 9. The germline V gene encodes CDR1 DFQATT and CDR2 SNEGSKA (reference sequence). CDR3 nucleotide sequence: TGCAGTGCTAGTTTTATAGCGGGGGCAGGAGAGACCCAGTACTTC. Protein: CSASFIAGAGETQYF.

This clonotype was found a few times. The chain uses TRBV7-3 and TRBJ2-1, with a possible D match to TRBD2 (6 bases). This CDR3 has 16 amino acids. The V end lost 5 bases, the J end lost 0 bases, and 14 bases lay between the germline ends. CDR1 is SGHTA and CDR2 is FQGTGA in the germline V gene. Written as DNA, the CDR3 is TGTGCCAGCAGCCTCACCGGGGGATTCTCCTACAATGAGCAGTTCTTC. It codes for CASSLTGGFSYNEQFF.

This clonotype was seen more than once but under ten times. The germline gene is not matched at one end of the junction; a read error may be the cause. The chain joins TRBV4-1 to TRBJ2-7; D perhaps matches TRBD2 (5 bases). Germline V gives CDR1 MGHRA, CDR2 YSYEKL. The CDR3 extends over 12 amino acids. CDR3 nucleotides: TGCGCCAGCAGCTCGAGCTTCGGGATACCAATCTTC. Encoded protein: CASSSSFGIPIF.

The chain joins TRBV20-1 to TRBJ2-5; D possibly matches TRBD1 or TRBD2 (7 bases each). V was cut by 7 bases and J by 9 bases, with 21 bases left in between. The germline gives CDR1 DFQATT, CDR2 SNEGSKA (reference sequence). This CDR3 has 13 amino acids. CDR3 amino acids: CSVSQGGPRAQYF. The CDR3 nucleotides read TGCAGTGTGTCCCAGGGGGGGCCACGGGCCCAGTACTTC.

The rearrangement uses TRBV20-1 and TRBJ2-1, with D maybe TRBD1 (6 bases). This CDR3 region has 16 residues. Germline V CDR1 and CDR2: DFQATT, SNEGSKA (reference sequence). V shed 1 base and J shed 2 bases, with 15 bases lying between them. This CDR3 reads CSARAWGTPTYNEQFF. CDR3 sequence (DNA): TGCAGTGCTAGAGCCTGGGGGACACCGACCTACAATGAGCAGTTCTTC.

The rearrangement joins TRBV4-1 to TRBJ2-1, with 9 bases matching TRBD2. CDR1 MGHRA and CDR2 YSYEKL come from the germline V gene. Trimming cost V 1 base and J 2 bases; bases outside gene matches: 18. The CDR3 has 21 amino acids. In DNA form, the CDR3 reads TGCGCCAGCAGCCAAGCACCCCGGCGCGGGGGGGCCCAAGGGACCTACAATGAGCAGTTCTTC. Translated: CASSQAPRRGGAQGTYNEQFF.

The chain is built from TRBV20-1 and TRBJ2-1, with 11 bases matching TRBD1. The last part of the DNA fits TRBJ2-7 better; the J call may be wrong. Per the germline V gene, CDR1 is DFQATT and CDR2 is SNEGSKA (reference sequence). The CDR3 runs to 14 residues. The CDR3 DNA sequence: TGCAGTGCGGGAGGGGACAGGGGGACCTACGAGCAGTACTTC. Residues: CSAGGDRGTYEQYF.

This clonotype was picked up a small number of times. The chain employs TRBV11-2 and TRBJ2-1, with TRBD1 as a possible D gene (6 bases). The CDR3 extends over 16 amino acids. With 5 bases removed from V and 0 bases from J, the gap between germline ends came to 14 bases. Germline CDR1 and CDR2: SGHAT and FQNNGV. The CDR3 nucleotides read TGTGCCAGCAGCCCCGGACAGTCGAGCTCCTACAATGAGCAGTTCTTC. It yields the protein CASSPGQSSSYNEQFF.

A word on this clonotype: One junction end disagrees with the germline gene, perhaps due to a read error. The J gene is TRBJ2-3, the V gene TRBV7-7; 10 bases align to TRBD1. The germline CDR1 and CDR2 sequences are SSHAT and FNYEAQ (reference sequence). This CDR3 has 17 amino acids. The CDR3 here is CASSLGPPGQGTDTQYF. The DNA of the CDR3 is TGTGCTAGCAGCTTGGGCCCACCGGGACAGGGGACAGATACGCAGTATTTT.

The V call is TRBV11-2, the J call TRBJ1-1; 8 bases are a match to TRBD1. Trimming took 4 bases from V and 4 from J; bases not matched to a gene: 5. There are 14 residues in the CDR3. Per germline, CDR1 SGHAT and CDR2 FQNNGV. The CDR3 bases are TGTGCCAGCAGCTATTCCACAGGGGGCACTGAAGCTTTCTTT. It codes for CASSYSTGGTEAFF. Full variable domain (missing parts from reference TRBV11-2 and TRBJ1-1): EAGVAQSPRYKIIEKRQSVAFWCNPISGHATLYWYQQILGQGPKLLIQFQNNGVVDDSQLPKDRFSAERLKGVDSTLKIQPAKLEDSAVYLCASSYSTGGTEAFFGQGTRLTVV.

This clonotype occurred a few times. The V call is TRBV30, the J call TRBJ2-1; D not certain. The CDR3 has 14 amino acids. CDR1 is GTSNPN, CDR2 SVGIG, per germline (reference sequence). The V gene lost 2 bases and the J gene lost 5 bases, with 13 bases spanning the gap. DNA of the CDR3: TGTGCCTGGAGTTTTATGAACCTGGACAATGAGCAGTTCTTC. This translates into CAWSFMNLDNEQFF.

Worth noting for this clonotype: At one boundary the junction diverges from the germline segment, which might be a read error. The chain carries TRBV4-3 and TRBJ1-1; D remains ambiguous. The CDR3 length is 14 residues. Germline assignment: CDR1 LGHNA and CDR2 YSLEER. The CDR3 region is CASSLLLGITEAFF. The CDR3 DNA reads TGCGCCAGCAGCCTCCTCTTAGGGATCACTGAGGCTTTCTTT.

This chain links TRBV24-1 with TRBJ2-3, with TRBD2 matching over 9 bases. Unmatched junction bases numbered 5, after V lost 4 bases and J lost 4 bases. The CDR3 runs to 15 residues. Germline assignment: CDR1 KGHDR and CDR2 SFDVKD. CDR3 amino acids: CATSEAGGGADTQYF. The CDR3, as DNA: TGTGCCACCAGTGAAGCGGGAGGTGGTGCAGATACGCAGTATTTT.

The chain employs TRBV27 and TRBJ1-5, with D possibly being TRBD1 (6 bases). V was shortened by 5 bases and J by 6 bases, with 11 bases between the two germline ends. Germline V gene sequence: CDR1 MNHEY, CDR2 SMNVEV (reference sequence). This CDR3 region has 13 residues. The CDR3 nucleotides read TGTGCCAGCAGTCGGGGGACAAGTCAGCCCCAGCATTTT. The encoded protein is CASSRGTSQPQHF.

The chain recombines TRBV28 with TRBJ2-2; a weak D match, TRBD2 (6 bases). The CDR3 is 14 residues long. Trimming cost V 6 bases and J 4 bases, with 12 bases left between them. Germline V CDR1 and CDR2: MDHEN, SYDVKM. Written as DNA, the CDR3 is TGTGCCAGCAGCAGGGACGGGAGCACCGGGGAGCTGTTTTTT. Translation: CASSRDGSTGELFF.

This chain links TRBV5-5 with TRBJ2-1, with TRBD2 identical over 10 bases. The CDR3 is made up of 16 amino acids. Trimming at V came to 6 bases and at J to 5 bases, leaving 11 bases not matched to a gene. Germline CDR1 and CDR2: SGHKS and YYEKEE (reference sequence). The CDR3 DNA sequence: TGTGCCAGCATCCCCACGGGTGGACTAGCGGACAATGAGCAGTTCTTC. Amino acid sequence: CASIPTGGLADNEQFF.

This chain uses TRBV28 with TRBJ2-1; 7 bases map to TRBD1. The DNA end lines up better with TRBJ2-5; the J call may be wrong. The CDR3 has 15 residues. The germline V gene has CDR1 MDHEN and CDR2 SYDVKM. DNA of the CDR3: TGTGCCAGCAGTTTAGAGGGGGCTGGGGGAGAGACCCAGTACTTC. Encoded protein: CASSLEGAGGETQYF.

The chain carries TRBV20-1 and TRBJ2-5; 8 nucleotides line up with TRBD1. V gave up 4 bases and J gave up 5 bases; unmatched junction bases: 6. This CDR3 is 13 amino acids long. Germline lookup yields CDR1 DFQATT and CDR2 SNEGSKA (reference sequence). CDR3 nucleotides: TGCAGTGCTATTACAGGGGGTGAGGAGACCCAGTACTTC. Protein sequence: CSAITGGEETQYF.